The rows below give T cell receptor beta chains drawn from one sample of a study of persistence of HIV-infected CD4 T cells. These receptors are not linked to any known antigen. Sequencing used immunoSEQ multiplex PCR; TCRdb keeps in-frame clones, though not all of them. The data show about 16,000 clones, 65% seen once. This sample comprised CD4+ T cells sorted from PBMCs after approximately 19-hour stimulation, obtained from a patient who received antiretroviral therapy. These TCRs come from an adult woman with HIV who was CMV-seropositive. CDR3s include the opening cysteine and the closing phenylalanine or tryptophan. The D gene is left open where the match is weak. Only some rows state a clone size, as once, few, many or a class for expanded clones.

v_call,d_call,cdr3_length,clone_size,j_call,cdr3_aa,cdr3_nt
TRBV19,NA,13,medium-sized,TRBJ2-5,CASRLGTGETQYF,TGTGCCAGTAGACTGGGAACGGGGGAGACCCAGTACTTC
TRBV7-2,NA,13,NA,TRBJ1-1,CASSLHVSTEAFF,TGTGCCAGCAGCTTACACGTGAGCACTGAAGCTTTCTTT
TRBV9,NA,15,NA,TRBJ1-1,CASSSRGTANTEAFF,TGTGCCAGCAGCTCCAGAGGGACGGCGAACACTGAAGCTTTCTTT
TRBV7-3,NA,14,once,TRBJ1-1,CASSRNPGNTEAFF,TGTGCCAGCAGCCGAAACCCAGGGAACACTGAAGCTTTCTTT
TRBV29-1,NA,10,NA,TRBJ1-2,CSVEWNGYTF,TGCAGCGTTGAATGGAATGGCTACACCTTC
TRBV5-1,TRBD1,15,NA,TRBJ1-1,CASSSDRGRSTEAFF,TGCGCCAGCAGCTCGGACAGGGGGCGCAGCACTGAAGCTTTCTTT
TRBV5-1,TRBD1,15,once,TRBJ2-5,CASSPGQGSRETQYF,TGCGCCAGCAGCCCGGGACAGGGCAGTCGGGAGACCCAGTACTTC
TRBV2,NA,13,NA,TRBJ1-2,CASKGAAAYGYTF,TGTGCCAGCAAGGGCGCTGCTGCCTATGGCTACACCTTC
TRBV7-3,TRBD1,14,NA,TRBJ1-2,CASSPGQGTEGYTF,TGTGCCAGCAGCCCTGGACAGGGGACAGAGGGCTACACCTTC
TRBV19,TRBD1,16,NA,TRBJ2-7,CASIGERTGGPYEQYF,TGTGCCAGTATAGGGGAAAGGACAGGGGGGCCCTACGAGCAGTACTTC
TRBV6-5,NA,12,NA,TRBJ1-5,CASNTGDQPQHF,TGTGCCAGCAATACAGGAGATCAGCCCCAGCATTTT
TRBV6-5,TRBD1,14,once,TRBJ1-1,CASSIGQGYTEAFF,TGTGCCAGCAGTATCGGACAGGGGTACACTGAAGCTTTCTTT
TRBV18,NA,15,NA,TRBJ1-1,CASSPANGMNTEAFF,TGTGCCAGCTCACCAGCAAACGGCATGAACACTGAAGCTTTCTTT
TRBV13,TRBD2,18,few,TRBJ2-2,CASSFNGLAGFRAGELFF,TGTGCCAGCAGCTTCAATGGACTAGCGGGTTTCCGCGCCGGGGAGCTGTTTTTT
TRBV27,NA,15,NA,TRBJ2-2,CASSFALRGTGELFF,TGTGCCAGCAGTTTTGCGCTCCGGGGCACCGGGGAGCTGTTTTTT
TRBV2,NA,14,NA,TRBJ2-2,CASSEAPWYGELFF,TGTGCCAGCAGTGAAGCTCCCTGGTACGGGGAGCTGTTTTTT